The TCR beta chain under discussion was sequenced for a study of T cell responses to AZD1222 COVID-19 vaccine (dated by TCRdb to about 2021). Study-level background: TCR sequencing was performed for roughly 250 trial participants, of whom about 200 were given two doses of AZD1222 and approximately 25 were given two doses of MenACWY control vaccine. Enrollment into the trials was organized by age into subgroups of 18-55, 56-69 and 70-plus years, and those subgroups contained about 160, 30 and 59 TCR-sequenced participants, respectively. The study at large found these results: Reportedly, close to half of the unique spike-specific TCRs recognized epitopes lying outside the regions that are mutated in the B.1.351 and B.1.1.7 variants. The 56-69-year group was small, and its depth increase did not reach significance, likely because of low power. No day 14 peak-response samples were available, so repertoires were characterized only after the peak T cell response. Participants were mostly white British, with more females than males. The authors suggested clonal diversity may have been underestimated. CD4 TCRs associated with the vaccine covered the entire spike protein, and the dominant responses were in regions 160-218 and 743-854. Conclusions about previously exposed vaccinees are limited, since just six or seven AZD1222 recipients were seropositive for SARS-CoV-2 at baseline. After two AZD1222 doses, both the breadth and the depth of spike-specific TCRs were significantly higher than at day 0 and than in MenACWY recipients.

Of note for this clone: What this receptor recognizes is not known. Base-call qualities are not available, and no considerably larger clone is one nucleotide away.

The time point label here, explained by the study, means: about 28 days (+/-7) after the second vaccine dose. AZD1222 recipients given second doses at about 4 weeks or at about 12 weeks were pooled, since spike-specific TCR depth and breadth were not found to differ between the two schedules. Vaccinee samples came from UK trials COV001 and COV002, including a single-blind randomized controlled phase 2/3 trial of AZD1222 (ChAdOx1 nCoV-19) in healthy adults. For TCRbeta chain sequencing, PBMC samples from trial participants were taken at day 0 and at day 28 after the second dose. The CDR3 regions of human TCRbeta chains were subjected to immunosequencing. Turning to the authors' computational methods: TCRs in the repertoires were matched against a reference library of SARS-CoV-2-specific TCRs that had been generated with the MIRA antigen-specificity platform. Breadth was defined as the fraction of unique TCRs that were SARS-CoV-2-associated. Depth was defined as the fraction of total T cells that were SARS-CoV-2-associated. Using the MIRA data, each spike-specific TCR was assigned both to the spike region to which the TCR was reactive and to a CD4 or CD8 class. Log10-transformed breadth and depth values were compared by one-way ANOVA with Sidak's multiple comparisons tests. TCRdb carries this immuneACCESS record with in-frame sequences only. Its versions omit some clonotypes, under half of them owing to an unresolved V gene in the studies checked, with the rest unexplained. V, J and clone size are taken as reported in that table, and D and trimming were inferred from the DNA itself. The sample contains about 160,000 clones, approximately 94% of them found a single time. Of the sample, roughly 4.6% falls within the top ten clones.

CDR1 KGHSH and CDR2 LQKENI were looked up in the germline V gene. The CDR3 numbers 17 residues from cysteine through phenylalanine. Only the CDR3 part of the read is kept: 51 bases, read in frame from the first base. V is trimmed back by 6 bases and J by 5 bases, and the junction contains 15 bases that no gene match accounts for. Sequenced here: peripheral blood, sampled 28 days after the second AZD1222 dose. The sequence is built from TRBV18 and TRBJ2-3; 9 bases in the middle match TRBD1. The sequence derives from an adult who received the AZD1222 COVID-19 vaccine. The DNA reads as follows: TGTGCCAGCTCCCTACAGCGGACAGGGGCGGCATTAGATACGCAGTATTTT. It encodes CASSLQRTGAALDTQYF.